The 15 T cell receptor beta chains reported below all come from one sample, sequenced in a study of shared clonotypes between healthy human individuals (dated by TCRdb to between 2020 and 2021). CD8 naive samples consisted of CD45RO-negative cells that were positively selected for CCR7, yielding a CD45RA+CCR7+ population without TemRA cells. Libraries were made using the immunoSEQ multiplex PCR assay. This immuneACCESS table, as held by TCRdb, lists in-frame sequences with V and J called but not all clones. Of the missing ones, under half trace to an unresolved V gene in checked studies; the others have no known cause. The sample records nearly 2 million clones, approximately 94% of which are singletons. 1% to 1.5% of the sample is held by the ten biggest clonotypes. The material sequenced was naive CD8+ T cells sorted from blood. According to the study, the label for this sample's cell subset or site signals: CD45RA+CCR7+. All receptors come from a young man in good health.

This chain uses TRBV4-1 with TRBJ1-1; D unresolved. This CDR3 spans 14 amino acids. Trimming removed 0 bases at V and 11 bases at J, with 16 bases between. From germline, CDR1 is MGHRA and CDR2 YSYEKL. The CDR3 reads CASSQDATFPEAFF. The CDR3, as DNA: TGCGCCAGCAGCCAAGATGCGACATTCCCCGAGGCTTTCTTT.

The V call is TRBV12-5, the J call TRBJ2-7; TRBD2 aligns across 9 bases. The trim removed 7 bases at V and 2 bases at J, leaving 9 bases unmatched. Looked up from germline, CDR1 is LGHNT and CDR2 is FRNRAP. The CDR3 totals 15 residues. CDR3 sequence: CASADSGGGTYEQYF. In nucleotides, the CDR3 is TGTGCTAGTGCCGATAGCGGGGGAGGTACCTACGAGCAGTACTTC.

V usage is TRBV5-1 and J usage is TRBJ1-4, with TRBD1 matching 7 bases. In germline, CDR1 is SGHRS, CDR2 YFSETQ. This CDR3 spans 16 amino acids. V was clipped by 4 bases and J by 0 bases; unmatched bases: 6. The chain's CDR3 is CASSLGQAATNEKLFF. The DNA for the CDR3 is TGCGCCAGCAGCCTCGGACAGGCGGCAACTAATGAAAAACTGTTTTTT.

The chain joins TRBV2 to TRBJ1-6; the D is unclear. This CDR3 has 14 amino acids. Trimming removed 0 bases from V and 14 bases from J, with 14 bases in between. From germline, CDR1 is SNHLY and CDR2 FYNNEI. As DNA, the CDR3 is TGTGCCAGCAGTGAAGCTGATGGTGACGAGGCCCTCCACTTT. Amino acid sequence: CASSEADGDEALHF.

The chain couples TRBV30 to TRBJ1-1; D perhaps matches TRBD1 (5 bases). CDR1 and CDR2 (germline): GTSNPN, SVGIG (reference sequence). The CDR3 extends over 12 amino acids. V shed 4 bases and J shed 4 bases, with 10 bases lying between them. The CDR3 is CAWILGGTEAFF. CDR3 bases: TGTGCCTGGATCCTGGGGGGCACTGAAGCTTTCTTT.

V is TRBV30 and J is TRBJ1-5; 8 bases are a match to TRBD1. Trimming cost V 1 base and J 7 bases; bases outside gene matches: 15. CDR1 GTSNPN and CDR2 SVGIG come from the germline V gene (reference sequence). The CDR3 totals 17 residues. The CDR3 bases are TGTGCCTGGAGTGCCTCTCGACCCAGGGGGCTAAACCAGCCCCAGCATTTT. Protein: CAWSASRPRGLNQPQHF.

V and J are TRBV29-1 and TRBJ2-1; 11 nucleotides line up with TRBD1. CDR3 length: 15 residues. The junction had 5 bases not matched to a gene; V was cut back by 5 bases and J by 2 bases. The germline V gene has CDR1 SQVTM and CDR2 ANQGSEA. The DNA of the CDR3 is TGCAGCGTTTTAGGGACAGGGGGAACCTACAATGAGCAGTTCTTC. Translating gives CSVLGTGGTYNEQFF.

For this clone: This sample also contains other DNA sequences that code for the same CDR3. The J gene is TRBJ2-3, the V gene TRBV7-9; D not certain. The ends were cut back, 8 bases at V and 1 base at J, with 7 bases in the middle. Germline V gene data show CDR1 as SEHNR and CDR2 as FQNEAQ (reference sequence). CDR3 length: 12 amino acids. The CDR3 DNA is TGTGCCAGCTCCGGCGGCACAGATACGCAGTATTTT. Translating gives CASSGGTDTQYF.

The chain has TRBV4-3 and TRBJ2-2; D call uncertain. CDR1 LGHNA and CDR2 YSLEER come from the germline V gene. V lost 1 base and J lost 4, with 7 bases in between. The CDR3 covers 14 residues. CDR3 in amino acids: CASSQGPSTGELFF. Written as DNA, the CDR3 is TGCGCCAGCAGCCAAGGACCCTCCACCGGGGAGCTGTTTTTT.

The gene calls are TRBV19 and TRBJ1-5; unclear D gene. The germline V gene encodes CDR1 LNHDA and CDR2 SQIVND (reference sequence). Trimming took off 7 bases at V and 4 bases at J, with 11 bases between the two ends. The CDR3 is 13 amino acids. The CDR3 DNA reads TGTGCCAGTACCATCGGGTGGAATCAGCCCCAGCATTTT. Its translation: CASTIGWNQPQHF.

V gene TRBV4-1 combines with J gene TRBJ2-6; D possibly corresponds to TRBD1 (6 bases). The V and J ends lost 4 bases and 2 bases respectively, with 18 bases between them. The CDR3 sequence is 18 residues long. Germline CDR1 reads MGHRA; CDR2 reads YSYEKL. CDR3: CASSPLNQQGTGANVLTF. For the CDR3, the DNA is TGCGCCAGCAGCCCCCTTAACCAACAGGGTACTGGGGCCAACGTCCTGACTTTC.

On this clone: Other DNA sequences in this sample translate to the same CDR3. This CDR3 reads CASSSPGLSTDTQYF. CDR3 DNA sequence: TGTGCCAGCAGCTCACCGGGACTTAGCACAGATACGCAGTATTTT. This sequence joins TRBV13 and TRBJ2-3, with a possible D match to TRBD2 (6 bases). Germline V gene sequence: CDR1 PRHDT, CDR2 FYEKMQ (reference sequence). This CDR3 spans 15 amino acids. Trimming left V 4 bases short and J 0 bases short, with 11 bases between.

The chain combines TRBV7-9 with TRBJ2-7; a weak D match, TRBD1 (5 bases). V was trimmed by 4 bases and J by 5 bases, leaving 9 bases between them. The germline V gene encodes CDR1 SEHNR and CDR2 FQNEAQ (reference sequence). The CDR3 is 12 residues long. This CDR3 is CASSSDTHEQYF. Here the CDR3 DNA reads TGTGCCAGCAGCTCGGACACCCACGAGCAGTACTTC.

V usage is TRBV5-1 and J usage is TRBJ2-7; tentative D call: TRBD2 (7 bases). Germline assignment: CDR1 SGHRS and CDR2 YFSETQ. V was clipped by 2 bases and J by 6 bases, with 12 bases between them. The CDR3 is made up of 13 amino acids. In DNA, the CDR3 is TGCGCCAGCAGCTTCACAGGGACTATCGAGCAGTACTTC. This translates into CASSFTGTIEQYF.

This chain joins TRBV7-2 and TRBJ2-4; D possibly matches TRBD1 or TRBD2 (5 bases each). This CDR3 has 17 residues. CDR1 and CDR2 (germline): SGHTA, FQGNSA. Trimming removed 3 bases from V and 2 bases from J, with 17 bases in between. In nucleotides, the CDR3 is TGTGCCAGCAGCTTTGGTGTGGGAGAGGGGACCAAAAACATTCAGTACTTC. Translated: CASSFGVGEGTKNIQYF.